Presented here are 26 T cell receptor beta chains from one specimen sequenced in a study of post-analysis software for immune sequencing data. Overall study results and limits: Elevated frequency relative to controls characterized roughly five TRBV segments in patients, TRBV5-6, TRBV5-1 and TRBV20-1 among them.

These TCRs' antigens remain unknown. Incorporated into the TCR beta cDNA libraries were unique molecular identifiers, which served to reduce PCR and sequencing biases. TCRdb analysed the PCR reads with MiXCR anew, one entry per CDR3 protein. The repertoire has approximately 730,000 distinct CDR3 sequences, 46% of them found once; the top ten carry 4.9%. The sequenced material came from blood. Receptors were obtained from a girl aged 5 to 17 with multiple sclerosis.

This rearrangement joins TRBV11-2 to TRBJ2-3; 13 bases align to TRBD2. J was trimmed by 8 bases and V by 5 bases; bases with no gene match: 7. There are 15 residues in the CDR3. The V gene's germline CDR1 is SGHAT and CDR2 FQNNGV. CDR3 nucleotides: TGTGCCAGCAGCCTCGGACTAGCGGGAGCGGGTACGCAGTATTTT. The encoded protein is CASSLGLAGAGTQYF.

This clonotype appeared a few times. V gene TRBV5-6 combines with J gene TRBJ2-1, with 8 bases matching TRBD2. CDR1 SGHDT and CDR2 YYEEEE come from the germline V gene. V trimming: 5 bases; J trimming: 5 bases; junction bases outside the gene matches: 21. The CDR3 runs 19 residues. The CDR3 spells CASSSRVREGRVWNNEQFF. CDR3 sequence (DNA): TGTGCCAGCAGTTCCAGGGTCCGGGAGGGCCGAGTTTGGAACAATGAGCAGTTCTTC.

V gene TRBV30 combines with J gene TRBJ1-3, with 9 bases fitting TRBD1. CDR1 GTSNPN and CDR2 SVGIG come from the germline V gene (reference sequence). Trimming cost V 8 bases and J 0 bases; bases outside gene matches: 5. The CDR3 runs 14 residues. The CDR3 spells CAGYRGLSGNTIYF. The CDR3 DNA reads as TGTGCCGGCTACAGGGGGCTCTCTGGAAACACCATATATTTT.

CDR3 in amino acids: CASSARETARDEQYF. For the CDR3, the DNA is TGTGCCAGCAGTGCCCGGGAAACAGCACGCGACGAGCAGTACTTC. V gene TRBV28 combines with J gene TRBJ2-5; D is perhaps TRBD2 (5 bases). The J call is doubtful: the DNA matches TRBJ2-7 better. Germline-derived CDR1 and CDR2 are MDHEN and SYDVKM. The CDR3 totals 15 residues.

This clonotype occurred a few times. J is TRBJ2-1 and V is TRBV24-1, with D unresolved. Trimming took 5 bases from V and 0 from J, leaving 7 bases between them. From germline, CDR1 is KGHDR and CDR2 SFDVKD. This CDR3 spans 14 amino acids. CDR3 sequence reads: CATSAQSSYNEQFF. Written as DNA, the CDR3 is TGTGCCACCAGTGCACAGAGCTCCTACAATGAGCAGTTCTTC.

This clonotype was counted only a few times. The rearrangement links TRBV20-1 to TRBJ1-2; 7 bases match TRBD1. The CDR3 loop spans 16 amino acids. After removal of 0 bases from V and 3 bases from J, the junction contained 10 bases not matched to a gene. CDR1 and CDR2 (germline): DFQATT, SNEGSKA (reference sequence). The CDR3, as DNA: TGCAGTGCTAGAGATTGGGACAGCCCTATTGACTATGGCTACACCTTC. Amino acids: CSARDWDSPIDYGYTF.

The rearrangement joins TRBV7-2 to TRBJ2-7, with 10 positions matching TRBD2. There are 20 residues in the CDR3. The ends lost 3 bases at V and 5 bases at J; junction bases unmatched: 22. Germline V gene sequence: CDR1 SGHTA, CDR2 FQGNSA. The CDR3 loop is CASSFARRGLAGEIRNEQYF. The CDR3 DNA reads TGTGCCAGCAGCTTCGCACGGAGAGGGCTAGCGGGAGAGATCAGGAACGAGCAGTACTTC.

The rearrangement joins TRBV15 to TRBJ2-1; possibly TRBD2 for D (5 bases). This CDR3 is 15 amino acids long. Germline V lookup: CDR1 LNHNV, CDR2 YYDKDF (reference sequence). With 2 bases removed from V and 8 bases from J, the gap between germline ends came to 16 bases. In nucleotides, the CDR3 is TGTGCCACCAGCAGACGGGGTTACCATCGGGATGAGCAGTTCTTC. Translated, it gives CATSRRGYHRDEQFF.

This clonotype has just a few counts. The chain employs TRBV9 and TRBJ2-5, with D unresolved. Germline assignment: CDR1 SGDLS and CDR2 YYNGEE. This CDR3 is 15 amino acids long. Trimming took off 0 bases at V and 1 base at J, with 10 bases between the two ends. The CDR3 DNA sequence: TGTGCCAGCAGCGTAGCCGGGCGCAGCCAAGAGACCCAGTACTTC. Protein: CASSVAGRSQETQYF.

This clonotype was found a few times. The chain couples TRBV9 to TRBJ1-4; possibly TRBD1 for D (5 bases). The CDR3 spans 17 residues. The V gene's germline CDR1 is SGDLS and CDR2 YYNGEE. The V gene lost 0 bases and the J gene lost 0 bases, with 12 bases spanning the gap. CDR3 bases: TGTGCCAGCAGCGTAGGTGAGACAGTTGCAACTAATGAAAAACTGTTTTTT. This sequence encodes CASSVGETVATNEKLFF.

This clonotype was observed a handful of times. The chain is built from TRBV6-2 or TRBV6-3 and TRBJ2-3, with D perhaps TRBD1 (5 bases). This CDR3 is built from 16 residues. Germline V gene data show CDR1 as MNHEY and CDR2 as SVGEGT. V was clipped by 5 bases and J by 4 bases, with 19 bases between them. CDR3 DNA: TGTGCCAGCAGTGCGGACCCCAGGGCTTCCGCAGATACGCAGTATTTT. Protein: CASSADPRASADTQYF.

The chain carries TRBV27 and TRBJ1-6, with a possible D match to TRBD1 (5 bases). Trimming took 4 bases from V and 10 from J, leaving 8 bases between them. CDR1 is MNHEY, CDR2 SMNVEV, per germline (reference sequence). The CDR3 runs 12 residues. The CDR3 DNA sequence: TGTGCCAGCAGTTGGTGGGGCTCACCCCTCCACTTT. Translation: CASSWWGSPLHF.

This clonotype was detected only once. This chain links TRBV7-2 with TRBJ1-2, with D hard to call. V dropped 7 bases and J dropped 4 bases, with 10 bases sitting between them. Germline assignment: CDR1 SGHTA and CDR2 FQGNSA. This CDR3 spans 12 amino acids. CDR3 DNA sequence: TGTGCCAGCACCGGCAATGGCTATGGCTACACCTTC. Translated: CASTGNGYGYTF.

This clonotype was seen a few times. This chain links TRBV9 with TRBJ2-5; 7 nucleotides agree with TRBD2. The CDR3 sequence is 15 residues long. Trimming removed 1 base from V and 5 bases from J; junction bases left unmatched: 8. Germline V lookup: CDR1 SGDLS, CDR2 YYNGEE. DNA for the CDR3: TGTGCCAGCAGCGTAACGGCGGGAGTAGTTGAGACCCAGTACTTC. Protein product: CASSVTAGVVETQYF.

The chain combines TRBV12-3 or TRBV12-4 with TRBJ1-4; no clear D gene. The CDR3 spans 14 residues. Trimming cost V 4 bases and J 7 bases, with 13 bases left between them. CDR3 sequence: CASSWDRRSEKLFF. For the CDR3, the DNA is TGTGCCAGCAGTTGGGATCGAAGGAGTGAAAAACTGTTTTTT.

This clonotype was observed a handful of times. DNA for the CDR3: TGCGCCAGCAGCCAAGAGAAACTTCCGGGACTAGGTGGCAATGAGCAGTTCTTC. It codes for CASSQEKLPGLGGNEQFF. V gene TRBV4-1 combines with J gene TRBJ2-1, with 8 bases matching TRBD2. Germline loops: CDR1 MGHRA, CDR2 YSYEKL. The CDR3 contains 18 residues. V was clipped by 0 bases and J by 6 bases; unmatched bases: 13.

This clonotype has more than one count but fewer than ten. The chain carries TRBV3-1 and TRBJ2-1; D is undetermined. Germline V gives CDR1 LGHDT, CDR2 YNNKEL (reference sequence). Trimming stripped 4 bases from V and 10 bases from J, with 11 bases between. The CDR3 spans 12 residues. CDR3 residues: CASSRDVLEQFF. The DNA of the CDR3 is TGTGCCAGCAGCCGTGATGTTCTAGAGCAGTTCTTC.

As for this clonotype: One end of the junction is discordant with germline, which a read error may explain. The chain uses TRBV7-7 and TRBJ1-4; D unclear. The CDR3 runs to 14 residues. Germline V gives CDR1 SSHAT, CDR2 FNYEAQ (reference sequence). The CDR3 coding sequence is TGTGCTAGCAGCCGTGGACCGCAGAATGAAAAACTGTTTTTT. It translates to CASSRGPQNEKLFF. The full variable domain, rest sourced from reference TRBV7-7 and TRBJ1-4, is GAGVSQSPRYKVTKRGQDVTLRCDPISSHATLYWYQQALGQGPEFLTYFNYEAQPDKSGLPSDRFSAERPEGSISTLTIQRTEQRDSAMYRCASSRGPQNEKLFFGSGTQLSVL.

This clonotype showed up many times. The V gene is TRBV5-1, the J gene TRBJ2-3, with TRBD1 matching over 8 bases. Germline V gene data show CDR1 as SGHRS and CDR2 as YFSETQ. This CDR3 has 16 residues. The V and J ends lost 0 bases and 6 bases, in that order; junction bases with no gene match: 9. The CDR3 bases are TGCGCCAGCAGCTTGGACGACAGGGGCGAGACGGATACGCAGTATTTT. Translating it yields CASSLDDRGETDTQYF.

The sample holds a few counts of this clonotype. The rearrangement links TRBV7-2 to TRBJ2-1, with 7 positions matching TRBD2. The CDR3 is 16 amino acids. CDR1 and CDR2 from the germline V gene are SGHTA and FQGNSA. Unmatched junction bases numbered 11, after V lost 5 bases and J lost 4 bases. CDR3 in amino acids: CASSLTPGTTYNEQFF. CDR3 bases: TGTGCCAGCAGCCTGACCCCCGGGACTACTTACAATGAGCAGTTCTTC.

This clonotype was recorded only once. The J gene is TRBJ2-1, the V gene TRBV12-3 or TRBV12-4; D may be TRBD2 (5 bases). The end of the DNA is better explained by TRBJ2-7, so the J call may be wrong. The CDR3 has 15 residues. The CDR3 DNA sequence: TGTGCCAGCACTAAGAGGGCCAAGTCGGGCAATGAGCAGTACTTC. Encoded protein: CASTKRAKSGNEQYF.

The chain employs TRBV7-9 and TRBJ1-4; D gene uncertain. The V gene's germline CDR1 is SEHNR and CDR2 FQNEAQ (reference sequence). Between the trimmed V and J ends, which lost 1 base and 5 bases, there was a span of 8 bases. The CDR3 sequence is 14 residues long. CDR3 bases: TGTGCCAGCAGCTTAGGAGGCTCCAATGAAAAACTGTTTTTT. It specifies CASSLGGSNEKLFF. The full variable domain, its missing parts supplied by reference TRBV7-9 and TRBJ1-4, is DTGVSQNPRHKITKRGQNVTFRCDPISEHNRLYWYRQTLGQGPEFLTYFQNEAQLEKSRLLSDRFSAERPKGSFSTLEIQRTEQGDSAMYLCASSLGGSNEKLFFGSGTQLSVL.

Only a few counts were recorded for this clonotype. This chain connects TRBV7-9 to TRBJ1-2, with D possibly being TRBD1 (6 bases). V shed 5 bases and J shed 5 bases, with 21 bases lying between them. The germline CDR1 and CDR2 sequences are SEHNR and FQNEAQ (reference sequence). The CDR3 totals 16 residues. The CDR3 region has the DNA TGTGCCAGCAGCCCTATGTTGGGACTCAGGGGATATGGCTACACCTTC. It encodes CASSPMLGLRGYGYTF.

To note about this clonotype: Since a much larger clone is just one base distant, this may be a read error. In DNA, the CDR3 is TGTGCCAGCTGGTATGGACTCGGGGACGAGCAGTACTTC. Translation gives CASWYGLGDEQYF. This sequence joins TRBV2 and TRBJ2-7, with D possibly matching TRBD2 (5 bases). The CDR3 runs 13 residues. The germline gives CDR1 SNHLY, CDR2 FYNNEI. The ends were cut back, 8 bases at V and 5 bases at J, with 16 bases in the middle.

The chain uses TRBV5-1 and TRBJ1-1; TRBD1 might be the D (5 bases). The germline gives CDR1 SGHRS, CDR2 YFSETQ. Trimming shortened V by 4 bases and J by 1 base, and 14 bases separated the two germline ends. The CDR3 contains 15 residues. The CDR3 DNA follows: TGCGCCAGCAGCCTTCTCAGGGATACGAACACTGAAGCTTTCTTT. Its translation: CASSLLRDTNTEAFF.

This chain uses TRBV6-5 with TRBJ2-3; possibly TRBD2 for D (6 bases). V was shortened by 6 bases and J by 2 bases, with 15 bases between the two germline ends. The CDR3 totals 15 residues. CDR1 MNHEY and CDR2 SVGAGI come from the germline V gene. CDR3 residues: CASSLLAENTDTQYF. The CDR3 nucleotides read TGTGCCAGCAGCCTTTTAGCGGAGAACACAGATACGCAGTATTTT.